These 24 T cell receptor beta chains share one sample of origin, sequenced in a study of PD-L1 blockade in urothelial cancer. Time point given: pretreatment peripheral blood. The protocol was immunoSEQ multiplex PCR, while the TCRdb copy is restricted to in-frame clones and leaves out a portion. In the table there are 100,000 to 150,000 clones, less than 85% of which are singletons. The source material was PBMCs, sampled around atezolizumab (anti-PD-L1) treatment. The receptor set was obtained from a man in his fifties with urothelial cancer.

The gene calls are TRBV4-2 and TRBJ2-7; 14 bases are a match to TRBD2. This CDR3 comprises 16 residues. J gave up 7 bases and V 2 bases, and 7 bases lay outside the gene matches. The germline V gene has CDR1 LGHNA and CDR2 YNFKEQ. The chain's CDR3 is CASSQPTSGRVGEQYF. The CDR3 bases are TGTGCCAGCAGCCAACCGACTAGCGGGAGGGTGGGAGAGCAGTACTTC.

The rearrangement joins TRBV5-1 to TRBJ1-1, with D tentatively TRBD1 (6 bases). Trimming shortened V by 4 bases and J by 4 bases, and 14 bases separated the two germline ends. This CDR3 region has 14 residues. CDR1 and CDR2 (germline): SGHRS, YFSETQ. CDR3 protein: CASSPEGGVTEAFF. The CDR3 nucleotides read TGCGCCAGCAGCCCAGAGGGGGGGGTCACTGAAGCTTTCTTT.

The chain employs TRBV27 and TRBJ2-3, with 7 bases that match TRBD2. The CDR3 covers 14 residues. CDR1 MNHEY and CDR2 SMNVEV come from the germline V gene (reference sequence). V lost 5 bases to trimming and J lost 5 bases; unmatched junction nucleotides: 7. CDR3 in amino acids: CASSNRLAGDTQYF. The CDR3 nucleotides read TGTGCCAGCAGTAACCGACTAGCAGGAGATACGCAGTATTTT.

The CDR3 reads CASSPGALGTEAFF. Here the CDR3 DNA reads TGTGCCAGCTCTCCAGGGGCCCTGGGCACTGAAGCTTTCTTT. The rearrangement uses TRBV18 and TRBJ1-1, with D perhaps TRBD1 (6 bases). The germline V gene encodes CDR1 KGHSH and CDR2 LQKENI. CDR3 length: 14 residues. V was cut by 6 bases and J by 4 bases, with 15 bases left in between.

The chain is built from TRBV7-6 and TRBJ2-2; TRBD2 agrees at 10 bases. Germline V gene lookup returns CDR1 SGHVS and CDR2 FNYEAQ. CDR3 size: 16 residues. With V trimmed by 1 base and J by 6 bases, 5 bases remained unmatched. The CDR3 loop is CASSLDRLAGAGELFF. CDR3 nucleotide sequence: TGTGCCAGCAGCTTAGATCGGCTAGCGGGAGCCGGGGAGCTGTTTTTT. The variable domain in full, with the rest retrieved from reference TRBV7-6 and TRBJ2-2, is GAGVSQSPRYKVTKRGQDVALRCDPISGHVSLYWYRQALGQGPEFLTYFNYEAQQDKSGLPNDRFSAERPEGSISTLTIQRTEQRDSAMYRCASSLDRLAGAGELFFGEGSRLTVL.

The chain carries TRBV2 and TRBJ2-4, with TRBD2 matching 8 bases. Germline CDR1 and CDR2: SNHLY and FYNNEI. This CDR3 is built from 13 residues. The V segment lost 11 bases and the J segment 10 bases; nucleotides outside the gene matches: 13. For the CDR3, the DNA is TGTGCCTCTGAAAATCCGGGCGGGAGGATTCAGTACTTC. Amino acids: CASENPGGRIQYF.

This chain connects TRBV6-1 to TRBJ2-7; D is perhaps TRBD1 (6 bases). CDR1 MNHNS and CDR2 SASEGT come from the germline V gene. This CDR3 is built from 14 residues. The V end lost 5 bases, the J end lost 0 bases, and 11 bases lay between the germline ends. CDR3 in DNA: TGTGCCAGCAGTCAAGACAGGTCCTCCTACGAGCAGTACTTC. Translation gives CASSQDRSSYEQYF.

The chain recombines TRBV4-1 with TRBJ1-1; D is possibly TRBD1 (5 bases). The CDR3 sequence is 13 residues long. V lost 5 bases and J lost 0, with 7 bases in between. CDR1 and CDR2 from the germline V gene are MGHRA and YSYEKL. CDR3 in amino acids: CASSRQLNTEAFF. The DNA of the CDR3 is TGCGCCAGCAGCAGACAGTTGAACACTGAAGCTTTCTTT.

The rearrangement uses TRBV5-6 and TRBJ2-1, with D possibly matching TRBD2 (5 bases). Trimming took off 2 bases at V and 4 bases at J, with 13 bases between the two ends. The CDR3 spans 15 residues. CDR1 and CDR2 from the germline V gene are SGHDT and YYEEEE. CDR3 region: CASSFTGTSYNEQFF. CDR3 DNA sequence: TGTGCCAGCAGCTTTACGGGAACTAGTTACAATGAGCAGTTCTTC.

V usage is TRBV6-1 and J usage is TRBJ2-7; weak D call: TRBD1 (5 bases). Germline V gives CDR1 MNHNS, CDR2 SASEGT. The length of the CDR3 is 13 residues. V lost 2 bases to trimming and J lost 3 bases, with 8 bases between them. This CDR3 reads CASSERGLYEQYF. CDR3 sequence (DNA): TGTGCCAGCAGTGAAAGGGGTCTCTACGAGCAGTACTTC.

Comment on this clone: Since no conserved phenylalanine or tryptophan closes the CDR3, a read error is the likely cause. The DNA is omitted, as the CDR3 cannot be located on it reliably, and the CDR3 follows TCRdb's listing. This chain connects TRBV6-1 to TRBJ2-7; the D call of TRBD1 is as the table states it, not checked on the DNA. The CDR3 sequence runs 11 residues, both termini included. Germline CDR1 and CDR2: MNHNS and SASEGT. Here the CDR3 reads CASSEASQGWI.

The chain is built from TRBV9 and TRBJ1-5; TRBD1 aligns across 7 bases. V dropped 5 bases and J dropped 7; count of bases not matched to a gene: 12. Germline CDR1 reads SGDLS; CDR2 reads YYNGEE. The CDR3 runs 15 residues. This chain's CDR3 is CASSSNWQGGQPQHF. CDR3 DNA: TGTGCCAGCAGTTCGAACTGGCAGGGGGGACAGCCCCAGCATTTT.

The V call is TRBV11-3, the J call TRBJ2-5; the D gene is possibly TRBD1 (5 bases). The CDR3 sequence is 15 residues long. Trimming pared 4 bases from V and 0 bases from J, leaving 12 bases between. Germline CDR1 is SGHNT and CDR2 is YENEEA. The CDR3 nucleotides are TGTGCCAGCAGCTCGAGTCTGGACAACCAAGAGACCCAGTACTTC. The encoded protein is CASSSSLDNQETQYF. Using reference TRBV11-3 and TRBJ2-5 for the parts outside the CDR3, the full variable domain is EAGVVQSPRYKIIEKKQPVAFWCNPISGHNTLYWYLQNLGQGPELLIRYENEEAVDDSQLPKDRFSAERLKGVDSTLKIQPAELGDSAVYLCASSSSLDNQETQYFGPGTRLLVL.

The chain combines TRBV19 with TRBJ2-1; the D gene is possibly TRBD1 (5 bases). The CDR3 sequence is 13 residues long. The germline V gene encodes CDR1 LNHDA and CDR2 SQIVND (reference sequence). V lost 3 bases, J lost 7 bases, and 10 bases lay in between. CDR3 in amino acids: CASSMAGANEQFF. The DNA for the CDR3 is TGTGCCAGTAGTATGGCTGGGGCTAATGAGCAGTTCTTC.

This sequence joins TRBV7-2 and TRBJ2-4; 12 bases line up with TRBD1. With V trimmed by 5 bases and J by 15 bases, 17 bases remained unmatched. Looked up from germline, CDR1 is SGHTA and CDR2 is FQGNSA. The CDR3 loop spans 16 amino acids. CDR3 bases: TGTGCCAGCAGCCTAAAGGGACAGGGGGCGCCGACCGGCCTGTACTTC. Its translation is CASSLKGQGAPTGLYF.

This clone has a handful of counts. The chain links TRBV5-4 to TRBJ2-1, with 8 bases identical to TRBD1. Germline V gene sequence: CDR1 SGHNT, CDR2 YYREEE (reference sequence). The CDR3 runs 15 residues. Trimming took 3 bases from V and 4 from J; bases not matched to a gene: 6. The CDR3 reads CASSSLDRGYNEQFF. CDR3 sequence (DNA): TGTGCCAGCAGCTCCCTAGACAGGGGATACAATGAGCAGTTCTTC.

The V and J genes are TRBV18 and TRBJ1-5, with TRBD1 matching over 9 bases. Germline CDR1 KGHSH, CDR2 LQKENI. J was trimmed by 2 bases and V by 6 bases; bases with no gene match: 5. CDR3 length: 15 residues. DNA of the CDR3: TGTGCCAGCTCCCAAACAGGGGGCGGCAATCAGCCCCAGCATTTT. It specifies CASSQTGGGNQPQHF.

The genes are TRBV28 and TRBJ2-7; 9 bases line up with TRBD1. Per the germline V gene, CDR1 is MDHEN and CDR2 is SYDVKM. Losses at the gene ends were 3 bases for V and 3 bases for J; bases not matched to a gene: 6. The CDR3 has 15 residues. The chain's CDR3 is CASSFSTGGYYEQYF. The CDR3 DNA follows: TGTGCCAGCAGTTTTTCGACAGGGGGGTACTACGAGCAGTACTTC.

The chain uses TRBV2 and TRBJ2-7; 7 nucleotides line up with TRBD2. The CDR3 has 14 amino acids. After removal of 6 bases from V and 0 bases from J, the junction contained 5 bases not matched to a gene. The germline V gene encodes CDR1 SNHLY and CDR2 FYNNEI. The chain's CDR3 is CASRGRGFSYEQYF. CDR3 sequence (DNA): TGTGCCAGCAGGGGGAGGGGTTTCTCCTACGAGCAGTACTTC. Using reference TRBV2 and TRBJ2-7 for the parts outside the CDR3, the full variable domain is EPEVTQTPSHQVTQMGQEVILRCVPISNHLYFYWYRQILGQKVEFLVSFYNNEISEKSEIFDDQFSVERPDGSNFTLKIRSTKLEDSAMYFCASRGRGFSYEQYFGPGTRLTVT.

The chain is built from TRBV5-1 and TRBJ2-2, with 11 bases lining up with TRBD2. The CDR3 runs to 16 residues. Trimming took 1 base from V and 5 from J; bases not matched to a gene: 4. Germline V lookup: CDR1 SGHRS, CDR2 YFSETQ. The CDR3 nucleotides are TGCGCCAGCAGCTTGCTGGGACTAGCGGTTACCGGGGAGCTGTTTTTT. Its translation: CASSLLGLAVTGELFF.

V gene TRBV15 combines with J gene TRBJ2-7; D perhaps matches TRBD1 (5 bases). Germline V CDR1 and CDR2: LNHNV, YYDKDF (reference sequence). The CDR3 runs to 20 residues. V lost 0 bases and J lost 2, with 26 bases in between. CDR3 residues: CATSRDPGPGLSFRPYEQYF. The CDR3 DNA is TGTGCCACCAGCAGAGATCCGGGCCCAGGGTTATCATTCCGCCCCTACGAGCAGTACTTC.

This clone occurred once. The rearrangement joins TRBV30 to TRBJ1-4; D ambiguous. This CDR3 region has 13 residues. V was pared by 3 bases and J by 7 bases, with 12 bases between. Looked up from germline, CDR1 is GTSNPN and CDR2 is SVGIG (reference sequence). CDR3 coding DNA: TGTGCCTGGAGATCCTCCGGAGGTGAAAAACTGTTTTTT. It is translated as CAWRSSGGEKLFF.

CDR3 in amino acids: CASSLSRGGLESYEQYF. The CDR3 nucleotides read TGTGCCAGCAGCTTAAGCCGGGGAGGCTTGGAATCCTACGAGCAGTACTTC. The chain employs TRBV7-2 and TRBJ2-7, with D perhaps matching TRBD2 (6 bases). This CDR3 contains 17 residues. V lost 2 bases and J 1 base, leaving 18 bases between the germline ends. Germline CDR1 reads SGHTA; CDR2 reads FQGNSA.

This chain uses TRBV7-2 with TRBJ1-2; 7 nucleotides line up with TRBD1. V trimming: 5 bases; J trimming: 4 bases; junction bases outside the gene matches: 10. CDR1 SGHTA and CDR2 FQGNSA come from the germline V gene. The CDR3 length is 15 residues. CDR3 residues: CASSQAISGGYGYTF. The CDR3 nucleotides read TGTGCCAGCAGCCAAGCCATTTCAGGGGGCTATGGCTACACCTTC.